These T cell receptor beta chains were read from a single sample in a study of T cells in Graves' hyperthyroidism and ophthalmopathy. TCRdb re-called the multiplex PCR reads through MiXCR, storing one row per CDR3 protein. This sample carries over 200,000 distinct CDR3 sequences, less than 15% of them seen once, and the ten largest clones take about an eighth. Sequencing input: blood. The receptors derive from a woman between 40 and 55 years old with Graves' hyperthyroidism that later progressed to Graves' ophthalmopathy. The CDR3 runs from the conserved cysteine through the conserved F or W. Each record gives: V gene, J gene, clone size, D gene, CDR3 DNA, CDR3 protein. A D gene is named only where the DNA matches it firmly. The size field is filled for only some rows; it gives once, few, many or a size class.

V gene: TRBV20-1; J gene: TRBJ2-7; clone size: .; D gene: TRBD2; CDR3 DNA: TGCAGTGCTCGCACTAGCGGGACGATCCAGCAGTACTTC; CDR3 protein: CSARTSGTIQQYF
V gene: TRBV2; J gene: TRBJ2-3; clone size: many; D gene: TRBD1; CDR3 DNA: TGTGCCAGCAGCCCCTGGGGGACAGGGGGGGGGGATACGCAGTATTTT; CDR3 protein: CASSPWGTGGGDTQYF
V gene: TRBV27; J gene: TRBJ1-4; clone size: many; D gene: .; CDR3 DNA: TGTGCCAGCACTACAGGGATACGGGTAGGGGAAAAACTGTTTTTT; CDR3 protein: CASTTGIRVGEKLFF
V gene: TRBV7-9; J gene: TRBJ2-6; clone size: .; D gene: .; CDR3 DNA: TGTGCCAGCAGCTTACTTATTTCTAGTGGGACCGCATCCCGCCTATCTGGGGCCAACGTCCTGACTTTC; CDR3 protein: CASSLLISSGTASRLSGANVLTF
V gene: TRBV30; J gene: TRBJ1-4; clone size: many; D gene: .; CDR3 DNA: TGTGCCTGGCGCGGGGAGACAACTAATGAAAAACTGTTTTTT; CDR3 protein: CAWRGETTNEKLFF
V gene: TRBV30; J gene: TRBJ2-7; clone size: many; D gene: TRBD1; CDR3 DNA: TGTGCCTGGAGTGTAATCGCCGGGACAGGGTATATCCTCCACGAGCAGTACTTC; CDR3 protein: CAWSVIAGTGYILHEQYF
V gene: TRBV28; J gene: TRBJ1-6; clone size: many; D gene: .; CDR3 DNA: TGTGCCAGCAGTTCCTCAGATAATTCACCCCTCCACTTT; CDR3 protein: CASSSSDNSPLHF
V gene: TRBV7-9; J gene: TRBJ2-1; clone size: many; D gene: TRBD2; CDR3 DNA: TGTGCCAGCAGCTTAGATCCGGGAGGGCCCCTATACAATGAGCAGTTCTTC; CDR3 protein: CASSLDPGGPLYNEQFF
V gene: TRBV27; J gene: TRBJ2-1; clone size: many; D gene: TRBD1; CDR3 DNA: TGTGCCAGCAGTTTACGGGACAGGGTGAGAAATGAGCAGTTCTTC; CDR3 protein: CASSLRDRVRNEQFF
V gene: TRBV27; J gene: TRBJ1-2; clone size: many; D gene: .; CDR3 DNA: TGTGCCAGCATTCCGAGGGAAGGGGCAAACTATGGCTACACCTTC; CDR3 protein: CASIPREGANYGYTF
V gene: TRBV5-1; J gene: TRBJ2-3; clone size: many; D gene: TRBD2; CDR3 DNA: TGCGCCAGCAGCTTGGCCAGCGCGGGAGGGTCCACAGATACGCAGTATTTT; CDR3 protein: CASSLASAGGSTDTQYF
V gene: TRBV5-6; J gene: TRBJ1-4; clone size: few; D gene: .; CDR3 DNA: TGTGCCAGCAGCTGGGGTCCTCAGGAGATTAATGAAAAACTGTTTTTT; CDR3 protein: CASSWGPQEINEKLFF
V gene: TRBV29-1; J gene: TRBJ2-1; clone size: few; D gene: TRBD2; CDR3 DNA: TGCAGCGTTGGAGATCTTGCTAGCGGGAGTGCCTACAATGAGCAGTTCTTC; CDR3 protein: CSVGDLASGSAYNEQFF
V gene: TRBV20-1; J gene: TRBJ2-1; clone size: many; D gene: .; CDR3 DNA: TGCAGTGCTTCTGGAGCAGTCAAGAGTAATGAGCAGTTCTTC; CDR3 protein: CSASGAVKSNEQFF
V gene: TRBV11-2; J gene: TRBJ2-1; clone size: many; D gene: .; CDR3 DNA: TGTGCCAGCAGCTTAGATCGAGGGGGAGGGCTTGGTGAGCAGTTCTTC; CDR3 protein: CASSLDRGGGLGEQFF
V gene: TRBV9; J gene: TRBJ2-7; clone size: many; D gene: .; CDR3 DNA: TGTGCCAGCAGCGTAGCCGTAACAAGAGGGGACGAGCAGTACTTC; CDR3 protein: CASSVAVTRGDEQYF
V gene: TRBV7-2; J gene: TRBJ2-1; clone size: many; D gene: .; CDR3 DNA: TGTGCCAGCAGCCTGGGGGCAACATCCAACTACAATGAGCAGTTCTTC; CDR3 protein: CASSLGATSNYNEQFF
V gene: TRBV28; J gene: TRBJ2-1; clone size: many; D gene: TRBD2; CDR3 DNA: TGTGCCAGCAGTCAGGCTAGCGGGGGCTACAATGAGCAGTTCTTC; CDR3 protein: CASSQASGGYNEQFF
V gene: TRBV10-3; J gene: TRBJ2-3; clone size: many; D gene: TRBD1; CDR3 DNA: TGTGCCATCAGAGGACAGGGGGCGGCAGATACGCAGTATTTT; CDR3 protein: CAIRGQGAADTQYF
V gene: TRBV7-9; J gene: TRBJ2-2; clone size: many; D gene: TRBD1; CDR3 DNA: TGTGCCAGCAGCCGCGGACAGGGTGGGAACACCGGGGAGCTGTTTTTT; CDR3 protein: CASSRGQGGNTGELFF
V gene: TRBV20-1; J gene: TRBJ2-2; clone size: many; D gene: TRBD2; CDR3 DNA: TGCAGTGCTAGAGACGCGAGCGGGAGGACCGACACCGGGGAGCTGTTTTTT; CDR3 protein: CSARDASGRTDTGELFF
V gene: TRBV9; J gene: TRBJ2-7; clone size: many; D gene: TRBD2; CDR3 DNA: TGTGCCAGCAGCCTGATGGGGGGAGGGCCTCCCTACGAGCAGTACTTC; CDR3 protein: CASSLMGGGPPYEQYF
V gene: TRBV20-1; J gene: TRBJ2-7; clone size: many; D gene: .; CDR3 DNA: TGCAGTGCTAGAGGCTTTGGCGGCCTCTCCTACGAGCAGTACTTC; CDR3 protein: CSARGFGGLSYEQYF
V gene: TRBV20-1; J gene: TRBJ2-5; clone size: .; D gene: .; CDR3 DNA: TGCAGTGCTAGTGATTACCAAGAGACCCAGTACTTC; CDR3 protein: CSASDYQETQYF
V gene: TRBV10-3; J gene: TRBJ2-3; clone size: many; D gene: .; CDR3 DNA: TGTGCCATCCTCTTAGCGGATACGCAGTATTTT; CDR3 protein: CAILLADTQYF
V gene: TRBV20-1; J gene: TRBJ2-5; clone size: few; D gene: TRBD1; CDR3 DNA: TGCAGTGCTAGAGGGGGACAGGGGGTTGAGACCCAGTACTTC; CDR3 protein: CSARGGQGVETQYF
V gene: TRBV29-1; J gene: TRBJ2-5; clone size: many; D gene: TRBD2; CDR3 DNA: TGCAGCGTTGTTCTCGGGTTGACAGTGAGCGGACAGATATTACCGACTAGCGGGAGAGAGACCCAGTACTTC; CDR3 protein: CSVVLGLTVSGQILPTSGRETQYF
V gene: TRBV28; J gene: TRBJ1-5; clone size: many; D gene: .; CDR3 DNA: TGTGCCAGCAGCTATACGGGAGATCAGCCCCAGCATTTT; CDR3 protein: CASSYTGDQPQHF
V gene: TRBV24-1; J gene: TRBJ2-5; clone size: many; D gene: TRBD1; CDR3 DNA: TGTGCCACCAGTGTCTCGCGACAGGGAGAGGGGGAAGAGACCCAGTACTTC; CDR3 protein: CATSVSRQGEGEETQYF